Below, one T cell receptor (beta chain) is given with its context. The antigen remains unidentified. V gave up 5 bases and J gave up 13 bases; unmatched junction bases: 12. This CDR3 is 13 amino acids long. CDR1 is SEHNR, CDR2 FQNEAQ, per germline (reference sequence). Among the patients, aged 18 to 65, hyperthyroidism was newly diagnosed and had lasted under 2 months. This sample stems from a study of T cells in Graves' hyperthyroidism and ophthalmopathy. Study findings and constraints: Model predictions of ophthalmopathy came a median approximately 6.8 months before onset. A model of 13 V-J pairs discriminated ophthalmopathy from stable hyperthyroidism. Most clonotypes that expanded in the thyroid above 0.001 also showed up in blood.

From RNA transcripts, TCR beta CDR3 regions were amplified. Researchers ran a first-round RT-PCR on the TCR CDR3 using the HTBI primer set. From the multiplex PCR reads, TCRdb called clonotypes with MiXCR, one entry per CDR3 protein. The data contain about 46,000 distinct CDR3 sequences, around 45% of them singletons. Source material: peripheral blood or thyroid tissue (not recorded which). This TCR derives from a woman aged 45 to 65 with Graves' hyperthyroidism. The gene calls are TRBV7-9 and TRBJ2-5; 8 bases line up with TRBD2. The CDR3 reads CASSVGNGRAVYF. CDR3 nucleotides: TGTGCCAGCAGCGTAGGCAACGGGAGGGCCGTGTACTTC.